The clone carrying this TCR beta chain appeared many times. Its antigen is unidentified. The data were obtained in a study of T cells in Graves' hyperthyroidism and ophthalmopathy. Germline values: CDR1 KGHSH, CDR2 LQKENI. J gave up 5 bases and V 6 bases, and 5 bases lay outside the gene matches. The CDR3 runs to 14 residues. Whole-study results and caveats: A model using 13 V-J features told ophthalmopathy apart from stable hyperthyroidism.

Researchers amplified the TCR beta CDR3 regions from RNA transcripts. Carried out on the TCR CDR3, a first-round RT-PCR used the HTBI primer set. TCRdb reprocessed the multiplex PCR reads via MiXCR and lists one record per CDR3 protein. The sample lists about 210,000 distinct CDR3 sequences; approximately 17% were seen once. Sequences were obtained from blood. J is TRBJ2-7 and V is TRBV18; the match to TRBD1 covers 12 bases. The clonotype originates from a man aged 50 or older with Graves' hyperthyroidism. The CDR3 sequence is CASSPGTGGHEQYF. The CDR3 nucleotides read TGTGCCAGCTCCCCCGGGACAGGGGGCCACGAGCAGTACTTC.